These 23 T cell receptor beta chains share one sample of origin, sequenced in a study of T cells in Graves' hyperthyroidism and ophthalmopathy. The CDR3 regions of TCR beta were amplified from RNA transcripts. When the TCR CDR3 underwent first-round RT-PCR, the HTBI primer set was used. TCRdb recomputed calls from the multiplex PCR reads with MiXCR, one row per CDR3 protein. The sample includes some 620,000 distinct CDR3 sequences, roughly 17% seen only once; the top ten take around 3.9%. Sequenced sample: blood. These receptors were collected from a woman under 40 with Graves' hyperthyroidism.

There are many counts of this clonotype. CDR3 protein: CASSWTSGRLSEQYF. In DNA, the CDR3 is TGTGCCAGCAGCTGGACTAGCGGCCGCCTCTCCGAGCAGTACTTC. The rearrangement joins TRBV6-2 or TRBV6-3 to TRBJ2-7; TRBD2 aligns across 10 bases. CDR3 length: 15 residues. Per the germline V gene, CDR1 is MNHEY and CDR2 is SVGEGT. The J segment lost 6 bases and the V segment lost 6 bases, leaving 11 bases of the junction unmatched.

This clonotype was recorded many times. The rearrangement links TRBV2 to TRBJ2-7, with 9 bases that match TRBD2. CDR3 length: 13 residues. CDR1 and CDR2 from the germline V gene are SNHLY and FYNNEI. Germline trimming cut 11 bases from V and 4 bases from J; bases unmatched to any gene: 9. The CDR3 sequence: CACLAGRYYEQYF. CDR3 nucleotide sequence: TGTGCCTGCCTAGCGGGACGTTATTACGAGCAGTACTTC.

The sample holds many counts of this clonotype. The V call is TRBV7-8, the J call TRBJ2-1; the match to TRBD1 covers 7 bases. V dropped 4 bases and J dropped 8; count of bases not matched to a gene: 5. The CDR3 has 13 residues. The germline V gene has CDR1 SGHVS and CDR2 FQNEAQ. The chain's CDR3 is CASSSHRGDEQFF. CDR3 nucleotides: TGTGCCAGCAGCTCACACAGGGGTGATGAGCAGTTCTTC.

The rearrangement links TRBV15 to TRBJ2-3; D ambiguous. V was cut by 3 bases and J by 0 bases, with 7 bases left in between. Looked up from germline, CDR1 is LNHNV and CDR2 is YYDKDF (reference sequence). The CDR3 spans 14 residues. CDR3 protein: CATSRTGSTDTQYF. The CDR3, as DNA: TGTGCCACCAGCAGGACTGGTAGCACAGATACGCAGTATTTT. Complete variable domain (other parts from reference TRBV15 and TRBJ2-3): DAMVIQNPRYQVTQFGKPVTLSCSQTLNHNVMYWYQQKSSQAPKLLFHYYDKDFNNEADTPDNFQSRRPNTSFCFLDIRSPGLGDTAMYLCATSRTGSTDTQYFGPGTRLTVL.

In its sample, this clonotype was seen many times. The chain is built from TRBV3-1 and TRBJ1-2, with a possible D match to TRBD1 (5 bases). The CDR3 has 13 amino acids. From germline, CDR1 is LGHDT and CDR2 YNNKEL (reference sequence). V lost 4 bases, J lost 5 bases, and 11 bases lay in between. This CDR3 is CASSPRDGYGYTF. CDR3 nucleotide sequence: TGTGCCAGCAGCCCGAGGGACGGTTATGGCTACACCTTC.

Concerning this clonotype: The junction departs from germline at one end; a sequencing error may be responsible. The chain joins TRBV28 to TRBJ2-1; 8 positions agree with TRBD1. The CDR3 extends over 11 amino acids. CDR1 and CDR2 (germline): MDHEN, SYDVKM. The CDR3 loop is CASRYRDRSLF. The CDR3 bases are TGTGCCAGCAGGTACCGGGACAGGTCCCTCTTC.

As regards this clonotype: This may come from a read error, since a much larger clone is one base off. The chain joins TRBV28 to TRBJ1-1; 8 nucleotides match TRBD1. The CDR3 has 15 amino acids. J was trimmed by 6 bases and V by 5 bases; bases with no gene match: 11. CDR1 and CDR2 (germline): MDHEN, SYDVKM. The DNA of the CDR3 is TGTGCCAGCAGTGCGGAAGGACAGGGCCTTCCTGAAGCTTTCTTT. Protein sequence: CASSAEGQGLPEAFF.

J is TRBJ1-5 and V is TRBV20-1, with D possibly TRBD1 on 6 matching bases. Trimming removed 2 bases from V and 6 bases from J, with 17 bases in between. The CDR3 sequence is 15 residues long. The V gene's germline CDR1 is DFQATT and CDR2 SNEGSKA (reference sequence). The CDR3 sequence: CSARKGGVGGQPQHF. The DNA for the CDR3 is TGCAGTGCTAGAAAAGGAGGGGTAGGGGGTCAGCCCCAGCATTTT.

This clonotype came up a few times. This sequence joins TRBV5-1 and TRBJ2-2; TRBD2 aligns across 13 bases. The V segment lost 2 bases and the J segment 6 bases; nucleotides outside the gene matches: 4. CDR3 length: 16 amino acids. Germline values: CDR1 SGHRS, CDR2 YFSETQ. CDR3 loop: CASSLAGLAGAGELFF. CDR3 in DNA: TGCGCCAGCAGCTTAGCTGGACTAGCGGGAGCCGGGGAGCTGTTTTTT.

This clonotype was seen more than once but under ten times. The V and J genes are TRBV29-1 and TRBJ2-7, with D perhaps TRBD1 (6 bases). Germline-derived CDR1 and CDR2 are SQVTM and ANQGSEA. The CDR3 contains 13 residues. With 7 bases removed from V and 7 bases from J, the gap between germline ends came to 20 bases. CDR3 protein: CSAAGTPGFEQYF. The CDR3, as DNA: TGCAGCGCAGCCGGGACACCCGGTTTTGAGCAGTACTTC.

The V and J genes are TRBV5-1 and TRBJ2-7; 10 nucleotides align to TRBD1. Germline-derived CDR1 and CDR2 are SGHRS and YFSETQ. Trimming took 5 bases from V and 2 from J; bases not matched to a gene: 13. This CDR3 comprises 17 residues. CDR3 sequence (DNA): TGCGCCAGCAGTCCGGGAGTCCGGGACAGGGGAACCTACGAGCAGTACTTC. This gives the protein CASSPGVRDRGTYEQYF.

The CDR3 reads CASSPTAGTGETQYF. The DNA of the CDR3 is TGTGCCAGTAGTCCAACTGCCGGGACCGGAGAGACCCAGTACTTC. The chain is built from TRBV19 and TRBJ2-5; D might be TRBD1 or TRBD2, each matching 5 bases. Germline lookup yields CDR1 LNHDA and CDR2 SQIVND (reference sequence). Trimming pared 5 bases from V and 4 bases from J, leaving 17 bases between. The CDR3 is 15 residues long.

The CDR3 DNA follows: TGTGCCAGCAGCTCTACCTCTGGGGTTCGCTCCTACAATGAGCAGTTCTTC. Protein product: CASSSTSGVRSYNEQFF. V usage is TRBV7-9 and J usage is TRBJ2-1; D unresolved. The CDR3 totals 17 residues. The V end lost 4 bases, the J end lost 0 bases, and 16 bases lay between the germline ends. Germline V gene data show CDR1 as SEHNR and CDR2 as FQNEAQ (reference sequence).

The V call is TRBV29-1, the J call TRBJ1-1; 8 bases are shared with TRBD1. The CDR3 totals 15 residues. Trimming cost V 8 bases and J 1 base; bases outside gene matches: 12. The germline V gene encodes CDR1 SQVTM and CDR2 ANQGSEA. The CDR3 nucleotides are TGCAGCACGTTAAACACAGGGGGAAAGAACACTGAAGCTTTCTTT. This sequence encodes CSTLNTGGKNTEAFF.

The chain is built from TRBV20-1 and TRBJ2-7; D may match TRBD1 or TRBD2 (5 bases each). The length of the CDR3 is 13 residues. CDR1 is DFQATT, CDR2 SNEGSKA, per germline (reference sequence). V lost 6 bases and J 0 bases, leaving 12 bases between the germline ends. The CDR3 is CSAPGDDSYEQYF. The CDR3 coding sequence is TGCAGTGCCCCCGGGGACGACTCCTACGAGCAGTACTTC.

The sample holds many counts of this clonotype. This chain connects TRBV28 to TRBJ1-2; possible D gene TRBD1, 5 bases. The CDR3 consists of 12 residues. Germline CDR1 reads MDHEN; CDR2 reads SYDVKM. V lost 4 bases and J 8 bases, leaving 11 bases between the germline ends. The CDR3 sequence is CASSSGWRGYTF. For the CDR3, the DNA is TGTGCCAGCAGTTCAGGGTGGAGGGGCTACACCTTC.

This clonotype was detected ten times or more. The chain uses TRBV7-2 and TRBJ2-3; possibly TRBD2 for D (5 bases). Trimming stripped 4 bases from V and 1 base from J, with 12 bases between. CDR1 and CDR2 (germline): SGHTA, FQGNSA. This CDR3 is built from 15 residues. Written as DNA, the CDR3 is TGTGCCAGCAGCTCCCAAGCGCGGGGCACAGATACGCAGTATTTT. It translates to CASSSQARGTDTQYF.

Of note for this clonotype: At one of its ends the junction is not consistent with the germline gene, which may arise from a read error. The V and J genes are TRBV27 and TRBJ2-3, with D perhaps TRBD2 (6 bases). There are 14 residues in the CDR3. Germline CDR1 reads MNHEY; CDR2 reads SMNVEV (reference sequence). DNA of the CDR3: TGTGCCGGCAGTTTAAGAGGAGAGGGAGGTACGCAGTATTTT. Translation: CAGSLRGEGGTQYF.

This clonotype has just a few counts. This chain uses TRBV28 with TRBJ1-4, with TRBD1 identical over 10 bases. CDR3 size: 17 residues. Germline CDR1 is MDHEN and CDR2 is SYDVKM. The J segment lost 0 bases and the V segment lost 4 bases, leaving 5 bases of the junction unmatched. This CDR3 reads CASSSGQGGATNEKLFF. As DNA, the CDR3 is TGTGCCAGCAGTTCAGGACAGGGGGGGGCAACTAATGAAAAACTGTTTTTT.

This clonotype was seen repeatedly, ten times or more. The CDR3 spells CSARGVSTYNEQFF. CDR3 DNA sequence: TGCAGTGCTCGCGGGGTCTCAACCTACAATGAGCAGTTCTTC. The chain joins TRBV20-1 to TRBJ2-1; TRBD2 is a possible D gene (6 bases). The CDR3 has 14 amino acids. Trimming stripped 5 bases from V and 2 bases from J, with 13 bases between. Germline V gene lookup returns CDR1 DFQATT and CDR2 SNEGSKA (reference sequence).

V and J are TRBV20-1 and TRBJ1-1; D gene unclear. Germline CDR1 is DFQATT and CDR2 is SNEGSKA (reference sequence). This CDR3 is built from 13 residues. The V end lost 0 bases, the J end lost 5 bases, and 10 bases lay between the germline ends. The CDR3 coding sequence is TGCAGTGCTAGAGATCAAGGGTGGACTGAAGCTTTCTTT. It specifies CSARDQGWTEAFF.

The chain employs TRBV19 and TRBJ2-2, with 12 positions matching TRBD2. V shed 3 bases, J shed 2 bases, and the junction held 7 bases outside the gene matches. Germline CDR1 is LNHDA and CDR2 is SQIVND (reference sequence). The CDR3 sequence is 18 residues long. The CDR3 DNA reads TGTGCCAGTAGTATTAGAACTAGCGGGAGGACTAACACCGGGGAGCTGTTTTTT. Translation: CASSIRTSGRTNTGELFF.

This clonotype was seen many times. This chain links TRBV30 with TRBJ2-7; TRBD1 matches 8 bases. Germline V lookup: CDR1 GTSNPN, CDR2 SVGIG (reference sequence). This CDR3 spans 12 amino acids. V gave up 2 bases and J gave up 4 bases; unmatched junction bases: 1. The CDR3 sequence is CAWSRQGYEQYF. The DNA for the CDR3 is TGTGCCTGGAGTCGACAGGGGTACGAGCAGTACTTC.